Sequencing of this T cell receptor beta chain was carried out in a study of regulatory T cells in long-lasting Graves disease. The sample's time point: persistent/refractory GD, antithyroid drugs over 5 years with positive TRAb. Extracted PBMC RNA gave rise to the TCR library. Trimming removed 7 bases at V and 5 bases at J, with 27 bases between. CDR3 length: 17 amino acids. Germline assignment: CDR1 MNHEY and CDR2 SVGEGT. iRepertoire HTBI primers and Arm-PCR of CDR3 regions built TCR beta libraries. Using its own MiXCR run on the multiplex PCR reads, TCRdb lists one record per CDR3 protein. The table includes about 470,000 distinct CDR3 sequences, 20% to 25% detected once.

The receptor comes from a female donor with Graves disease. The sequencing here drew on peripheral blood mononuclear cells (PBMCs), taken when the disease was refractory, from a patient treated with antithyroid drugs. The gene calls are TRBV6-2 or TRBV6-3 and TRBJ2-7; a possible D gene is TRBD2 (7 bases). CDR3 in DNA: TGTGCCAGCACCGGGGGAGGGGGGCACGGGAGTTGGAACGAGCAGTACTTC. Protein product: CASTGGGGHGSWNEQYF.